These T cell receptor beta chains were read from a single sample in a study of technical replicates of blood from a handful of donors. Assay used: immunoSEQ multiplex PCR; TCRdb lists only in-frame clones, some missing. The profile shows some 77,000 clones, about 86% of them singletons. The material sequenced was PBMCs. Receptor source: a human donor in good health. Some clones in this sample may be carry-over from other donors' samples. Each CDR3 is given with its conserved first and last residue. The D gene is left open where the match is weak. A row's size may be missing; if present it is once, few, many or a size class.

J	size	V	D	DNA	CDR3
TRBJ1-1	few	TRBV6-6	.	TGTGCCAGCGACGGGGGACGGACTGAAGCTTTCTTT	CASDGGRTEAFF
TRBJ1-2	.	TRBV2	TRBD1	TGTGCCAGCAGTGAAGGAGTAGGGACAGGTTTATATGGCTACACCTTC	CASSEGVGTGLYGYTF
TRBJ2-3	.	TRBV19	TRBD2	TGTGCCAGTGGGGGTCTAGCGGGGAGGGCAGATACGCAGTATTTT	CASGGLAGRADTQYF
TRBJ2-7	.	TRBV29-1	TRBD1	TGCAGCGTTGCCGGGTGGGGGACAGGGGACAACGAGCAGTACTTC	CSVAGWGTGDNEQYF
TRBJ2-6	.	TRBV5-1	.	TGCGCCAGCAGCTCCTCCTCTGGGGCCAACGTCCTGACTTTC	CASSSSSGANVLTF
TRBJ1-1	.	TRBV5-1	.	TGCGCCAGCAGCTTGGCGGCCGGGGTGGGCACTGAAGCTTTCTTT	CASSLAAGVGTEAFF
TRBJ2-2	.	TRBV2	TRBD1	TGTGCCAGCACCATAACAGGGGGCGTTGGGTCCGGGGAGCTGTTTTTT	CASTITGGVGSGELFF
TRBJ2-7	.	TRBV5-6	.	TGTGCCAGCAGCTTGGCCCAGGGCCTGAACGAGCAGTACTTC	CASSLAQGLNEQYF
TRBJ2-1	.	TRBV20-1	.	TGCAGTGCTAACGGGGATGAGCAGTTCTTC	CSANGDEQFF
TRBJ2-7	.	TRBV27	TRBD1	TGTGCCAGCAGACCGGACAGGGAGTACGAGCAGTACTTC	CASRPDREYEQYF
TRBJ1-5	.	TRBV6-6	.	TGTGCCAGCAGCCAGGGTAATCAGCCCCAGCATTTT	CASSQGNQPQHF
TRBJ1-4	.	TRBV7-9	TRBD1	TGTGCCAGCAGCTTAAGGGACAGGGGGCTAGATGAAAAACTGTTTTTT	CASSLRDRGLDEKLFF
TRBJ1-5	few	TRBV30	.	TGTGCCTGGAGTGTACAAGTGGGAGGCAATCAGCCCCAGCATTTT	CAWSVQVGGNQPQHF
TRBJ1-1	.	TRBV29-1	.	TGCAGCGTTGAAGATAGCAGCGGGGGTGAAGCTTTCTTT	CSVEDSSGGEAFF
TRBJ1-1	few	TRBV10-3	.	TGTGCCATCACTGCCGATGAGAGCACTGAAGCTTTCTTT	CAITADESTEAFF
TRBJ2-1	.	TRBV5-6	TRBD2	TGTGCCAGCAGCTTGGAAGGAGCGGGGGGCCTCAATGAGCAGTTCTTC	CASSLEGAGGLNEQFF
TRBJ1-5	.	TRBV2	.	TGTGCCAGCAGCGTCGGGGGGCCCCAGCATTTT	CASSVGGPQHF
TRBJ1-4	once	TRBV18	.	TGTGCCAGCTCACCCAGCGCAACTAATGAAAAACTGTTTTTT	CASSPSATNEKLFF
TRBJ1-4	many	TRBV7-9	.	TGTGCCAGCAGCTCAGACAGGGAAAAACTGTTTTTT	CASSSDREKLFF
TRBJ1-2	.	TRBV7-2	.	TGTGCCAGCAGCTTAGTCCCCGCCGAGGGAGTATATGGCTACACCTTC	CASSLVPAEGVYGYTF
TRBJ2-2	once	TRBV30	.	TGTGCCTGGAGGGCGGGACAGACGTCCGGGGAGCTGTTTTTT	CAWRAGQTSGELFF
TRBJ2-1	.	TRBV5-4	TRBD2	TGTGCCAGCAGCCGACTAGCGGGATCTAAAGAAGACAATGAGCAGTTCTTC	CASSRLAGSKEDNEQFF
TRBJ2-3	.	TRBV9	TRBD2	TGTGCCAGCAGCTCCCGGACTAGAGCTACTAGCACAGATACGCAGTATTTT	CASSSRTRATSTDTQYF
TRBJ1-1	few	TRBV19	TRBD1	TGTGCCAGTAGTCAGGACAGGGACACTGAAGCTTTCTTT	CASSQDRDTEAFF
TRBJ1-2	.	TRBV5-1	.	TGCGCCAGCAGCTTGGAAAAGGGGTCCTCTGGTGGCTACACCTTC	CASSLEKGSSGGYTF
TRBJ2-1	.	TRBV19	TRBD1	TGTGCCAGTAGTATGGGGACAGACAATGAGCAGTTCTTC	CASSMGTDNEQFF
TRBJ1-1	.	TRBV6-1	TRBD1	TGTGCCAGCTCCGGGGACAGGGTAGGGACTGAAGCTTTCTTT	CASSGDRVGTEAFF
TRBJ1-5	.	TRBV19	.	TGTGCCAGTACCCATACGCGGGGGGTACAGCCCCAGCATTTT	CASTHTRGVQPQHF
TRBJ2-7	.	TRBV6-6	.	TGTGCCAGCAGCAAACAACGGATACTATCCCCCTACGAGCAGTACTTC	CASSKQRILSPYEQYF
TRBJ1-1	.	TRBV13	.	TGTGCCAGCAAAATTCCGGTGAACACTGAAGCTTTCTTT	CASKIPVNTEAFF
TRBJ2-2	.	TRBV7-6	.	TGTGCCAGCAGCTCCCCGACGGACGGGACAAACACCGGGGAGCTGTTTTTT	CASSSPTDGTNTGELFF
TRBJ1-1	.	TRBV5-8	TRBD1	TGTGCCAGCAGCTCCGGACAGGGGTCCCTCGCTGAAGCTTTCTTT	CASSSGQGSLAEAFF
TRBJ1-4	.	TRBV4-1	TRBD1	TGCGCCAGCAGCCAAAATCCAGGGGGTTTTGGTGAAAAACTGTTTTTT	CASSQNPGGFGEKLFF
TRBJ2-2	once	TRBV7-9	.	TGTGCCAGCAGCGGATTATCAGGGGCCGGGGAGCTGTTTTTT	CASSGLSGAGELFF
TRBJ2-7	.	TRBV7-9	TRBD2	TGTGCCAGCAGTTCCCTGGAGCGGGGCTCCTACGAGCAGTACTTC	CASSSLERGSYEQYF
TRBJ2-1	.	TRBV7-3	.	TGTGCCAACAGCTTACCCTACCCCAATGAGCAGTTCTTC	CANSLPYPNEQFF
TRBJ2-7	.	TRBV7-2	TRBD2	TGTGCCAGCAGCTCGGGACTAGCGGGAATTCGGTACGAGCAGTACTTC	CASSSGLAGIRYEQYF
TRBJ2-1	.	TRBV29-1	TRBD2	TGCAGCGTTGAAGCCCTAGCGGGTTATAACAATGAGCAGTTCTTC	CSVEALAGYNNEQFF
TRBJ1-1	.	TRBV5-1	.	TGCGCCAGCAGCGACAGCCTACGACTCGCTGAAGCTTTCTTT	CASSDSLRLAEAFF
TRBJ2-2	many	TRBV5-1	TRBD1	TGCGCCAGCAGCGAGAAGCGGACAGGGGGGAACACCGGGGAGCTGTTTTTT	CASSEKRTGGNTGELFF
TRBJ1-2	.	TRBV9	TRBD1	TGTGCCAGCAGCGTAGGGGACAGGGCATACTATGGCTACACCTTC	CASSVGDRAYYGYTF
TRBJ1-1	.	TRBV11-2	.	TGTGCCAGCAGCTCAACGTCGTGGGGGGAGAGAAAAACTGAAGCTTTCTTT	CASSSTSWGERKTEAFF
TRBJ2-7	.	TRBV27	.	TGTGCCAGCAGTTACCAGGGAACTTACGAGCAGTACTTC	CASSYQGTYEQYF
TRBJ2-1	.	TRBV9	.	TGTGCCAGCAGCGTACCGGGAGCACCCCTTGAGCAGTTCTTC	CASSVPGAPLEQFF
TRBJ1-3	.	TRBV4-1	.	TGCGCCAGCTCCCGGGGGAGCTCTGGAAACACCATATATTTT	CASSRGSSGNTIYF
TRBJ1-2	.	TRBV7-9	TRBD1	TGTGCCAGCAGCTTGCAGGGGGAGCACTACACCTTC	CASSLQGEHYTF
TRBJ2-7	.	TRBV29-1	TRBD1	TGCAGCGTTCGGGACAGGGGCTACGAGCAGTACTTC	CSVRDRGYEQYF
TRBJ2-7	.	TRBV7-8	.	TGTGCCAGCAGCTTTGCCGGAGAGAAATACCACGAGCAGTACTTC	CASSFAGEKYHEQYF
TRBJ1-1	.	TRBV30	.	TGTGCCTGGAGTAGGGAGTCGGGCACTGAAGCTTTCTTT	CAWSRESGTEAFF
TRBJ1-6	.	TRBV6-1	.	TGTGCCAGCAGTGAATGGAGTATTAGCTCCTATAATTCACCCCTCCACTTT	CASSEWSISSYNSPLHF
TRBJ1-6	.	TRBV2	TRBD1	TGTGCCAGCAGTGCACCACAGGGGGCTCTTTCACCCCTCCACTTT	CASSAPQGALSPLHF
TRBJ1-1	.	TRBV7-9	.	TGTGCCAGCAGCCTAGACTTCAACACTGAAGCTTTCTTT	CASSLDFNTEAFF
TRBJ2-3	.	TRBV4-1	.	TGCGCCAGCAGCCGAGGAGGGGGCACGGATACGCAGTATTTT	CASSRGGGTDTQYF
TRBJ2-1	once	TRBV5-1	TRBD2	TGCGCCAGCAGCCCCGGGACTAGCGTCTACAATGAGCAGTTCTTC	CASSPGTSVYNEQFF
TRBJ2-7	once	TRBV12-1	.	TGTGCCAGCAGCTTTGCGGAGCCCCAATACGAGCAGTACTTC	CASSFAEPQYEQYF
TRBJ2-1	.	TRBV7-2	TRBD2	TGTGCCAGCAGCTTTGCCGGGACTAGCGGGAGACGGTCCTACAATGAGCAGTTCTTC	CASSFAGTSGRRSYNEQFF
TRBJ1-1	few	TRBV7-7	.	TGTGCCACTCGTGCGGTCGAAAACACTGAAGCTTTCTTT	CATRAVENTEAFF
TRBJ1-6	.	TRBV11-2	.	TGTGCCAGCAGCTTGGGGGAAGGAGGGAATTCACCCCTCCACTTT	CASSLGEGGNSPLHF
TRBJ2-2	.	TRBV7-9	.	TGTGCCAGCAGCCCCGGGCAGGGAAACACCGGGGAGCTGTTTTTT	CASSPGQGNTGELFF